Below, 9 T cell receptor beta chains from the same sample are listed, as sequenced in a study of T cell repertoires in cytomegalovirus infection. From the reads, TCRdb called clonotypes with MiXCR, one entry per CDR3 protein. The sample includes more than 150,000 distinct CDR3 sequences, 17% of them seen just once. The sample was CD8+ T cells from PBMCs. These receptors originate from a human donor in good health (CMV status not recorded). Some clones in this sample may be carry-over from other donors' samples.

The CDR3 DNA reads as TGCAGCGTTGCCCACCCGGGACAAGCCCTAGCCAAAAACATTCAGTACTTC. Protein: CSVAHPGQALAKNIQYF. The chain combines TRBV29-1 with TRBJ2-4; possibly TRBD1 for D (6 bases). Germline CDR1 SQVTM, CDR2 ANQGSEA. The CDR3 consists of 17 residues. V was clipped by 4 bases and J by 0 bases, with 19 bases between them.

This clonotype showed up just a few times. The chain joins TRBV14 to TRBJ2-6, with 12 bases lining up with TRBD2. The CDR3 is made up of 17 amino acids. J was trimmed by 9 bases and V by 1 base; bases with no gene match: 7. CDR1 is SGHDN and CDR2 is FVKESK in the germline V gene. The CDR3 reads CASSQGLAGALGNVLTF. The CDR3 DNA is TGTGCCAGCAGCCAAGGACTAGCGGGGGCTCTCGGCAACGTCCTGACTTTC.

The genes are TRBV7-9 and TRBJ2-7; no definite D call. The CDR3 spans 15 residues. Trimming left V 1 base short and J 2 bases short, with 12 bases between. Germline lookup yields CDR1 SEHNR and CDR2 FQNEAQ (reference sequence). CDR3 residues: CASSLEDIGAYEQYF. The CDR3 nucleotides read TGTGCCAGCAGCTTAGAAGACATAGGAGCCTACGAGCAGTACTTC.

The table lists this clonotype with a few counts. The gene calls are TRBV10-3 and TRBJ2-5; 8 bases are shared with TRBD2. This CDR3 region has 18 residues. CDR1 and CDR2 from the germline V gene are ENHRY and SYGVKD. V lost 1 base, J lost 1 base, and 11 bases stayed unmatched. The CDR3: CAISEWIGSGISQETQYF. In DNA form, the CDR3 reads TGTGCCATCAGTGAGTGGATTGGTAGCGGGATTAGCCAAGAGACCCAGTACTTC.

CDR3 amino acids: CASSKQGFVEAFF. As DNA, the CDR3 is TGTGCCAGCAGCAAACAGGGGTTCGTTGAAGCTTTCTTT. V and J are TRBV7-2 and TRBJ1-1; 7 positions agree with TRBD1. The V gene's germline CDR1 is SGHTA and CDR2 FQGNSA. The length of the CDR3 is 13 residues. V was pared by 5 bases and J by 7 bases, with 7 bases of the junction left unmatched.

This clonotype was seen a handful of times. The chain combines TRBV12-3 or TRBV12-4 with TRBJ2-1; no reliable D call. V was pared by 7 bases and J by 4 bases, with 8 bases between. CDR3 length equals 12 residues. DNA for the CDR3: TGTGCCAGCACCTTGAGTTACAATGAGCAGTTCTTC. Protein product: CASTLSYNEQFF.

In this sample, this clonotype turned up a few times. The rearrangement uses TRBV7-9 and TRBJ2-5; no firm D call. Germline CDR1 and CDR2: SEHNR and FQNEAQ (reference sequence). The CDR3 has 16 amino acids. V dropped 0 bases and J dropped 5 bases, with 16 bases sitting between them. Here the CDR3 DNA reads TGTGCCAGCAGCTTAGCCTTAGGCCCCACGAGGGAGACCCAGTACTTC. This gives the protein CASSLALGPTRETQYF.

The rearrangement uses TRBV7-2 and TRBJ2-7, with 7 nucleotides matching TRBD2. V was clipped by 3 bases and J by 2 bases; unmatched bases: 7. The germline gives CDR1 SGHTA, CDR2 FQGNSA. The CDR3 is made up of 15 amino acids. CDR3 bases: TGTGCCAGCAGCTTGAGTAGCGGGCCCCCCTACGAGCAGTACTTC. It is translated as CASSLSSGPPYEQYF.

This clonotype has a handful of counts. The chain carries TRBV7-8 and TRBJ1-2; D is possibly TRBD1 (6 bases). V was clipped by 5 bases and J by 4 bases, with 11 bases between them. This CDR3 is built from 13 residues. From germline, CDR1 is SGHVS and CDR2 FQNEAQ. CDR3 sequence (DNA): TGTGCCAGCAGCCCCCCAGGGGCCTATGGCTACACCTTC. As protein: CASSPPGAYGYTF.